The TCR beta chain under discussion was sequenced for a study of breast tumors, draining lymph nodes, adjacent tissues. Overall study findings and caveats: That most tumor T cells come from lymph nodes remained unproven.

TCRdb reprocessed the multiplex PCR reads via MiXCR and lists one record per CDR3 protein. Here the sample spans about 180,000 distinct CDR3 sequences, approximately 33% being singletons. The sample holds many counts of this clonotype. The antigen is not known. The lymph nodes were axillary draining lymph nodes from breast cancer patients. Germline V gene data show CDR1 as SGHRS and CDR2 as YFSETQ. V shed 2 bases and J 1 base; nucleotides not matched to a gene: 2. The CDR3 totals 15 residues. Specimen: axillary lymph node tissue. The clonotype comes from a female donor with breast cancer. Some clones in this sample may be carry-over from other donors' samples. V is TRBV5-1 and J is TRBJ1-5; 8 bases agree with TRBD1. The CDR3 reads CASSLQGGSNQPQHF. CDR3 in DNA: TGCGCCAGCAGCTTACAGGGGGGGAGCAATCAGCCCCAGCATTTT.